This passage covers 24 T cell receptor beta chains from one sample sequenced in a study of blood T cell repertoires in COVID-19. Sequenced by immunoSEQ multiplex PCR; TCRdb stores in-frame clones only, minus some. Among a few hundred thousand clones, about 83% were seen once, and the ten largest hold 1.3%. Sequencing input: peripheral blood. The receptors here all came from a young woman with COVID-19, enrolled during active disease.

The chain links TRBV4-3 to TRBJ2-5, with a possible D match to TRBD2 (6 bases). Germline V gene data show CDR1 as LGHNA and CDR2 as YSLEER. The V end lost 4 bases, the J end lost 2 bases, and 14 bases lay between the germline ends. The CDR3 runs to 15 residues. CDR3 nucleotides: TGCGCCAGCAGCCCCTCCGGACTACCGCAAGAGACCCAGTACTTC. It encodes CASSPSGLPQETQYF.

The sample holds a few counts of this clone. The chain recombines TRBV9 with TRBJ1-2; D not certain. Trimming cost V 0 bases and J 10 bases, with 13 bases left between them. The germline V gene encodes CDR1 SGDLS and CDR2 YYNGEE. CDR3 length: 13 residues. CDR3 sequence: CASSVGGYSDYTF. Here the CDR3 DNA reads TGTGCCAGCAGCGTAGGAGGGTATTCGGACTACACCTTC. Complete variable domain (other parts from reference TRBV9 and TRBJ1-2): DSGVTQTPKHLITATGQRVTLRCSPRSGDLSVYWYQQSLDQGLQFLIQYYNGEERAKGNILERFSAQQFPDLHSELNLSSLELGDSALYFCASSVGGYSDYTFGSGTRLTVV.

The CDR3 DNA sequence: TGTGCCACCAGCAGAGATCACCAGCTCAGACATAGCAATCAGCCCCAGCATTTT. This sequence encodes CATSRDHQLRHSNQPQHF. The chain carries TRBV15 and TRBJ1-5, with D uncertain. The CDR3 runs to 18 residues. The ends were cut back, 0 bases at V and 0 bases at J, with 15 bases in the middle. The germline V gene has CDR1 LNHNV and CDR2 YYDKDF (reference sequence).

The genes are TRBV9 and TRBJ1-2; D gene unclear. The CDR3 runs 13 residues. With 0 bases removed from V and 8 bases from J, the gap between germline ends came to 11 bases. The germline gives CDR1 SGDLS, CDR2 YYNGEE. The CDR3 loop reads CASSVGVPGGYTF. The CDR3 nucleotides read TGTGCCAGCAGCGTAGGGGTTCCGGGGGGCTACACCTTC.

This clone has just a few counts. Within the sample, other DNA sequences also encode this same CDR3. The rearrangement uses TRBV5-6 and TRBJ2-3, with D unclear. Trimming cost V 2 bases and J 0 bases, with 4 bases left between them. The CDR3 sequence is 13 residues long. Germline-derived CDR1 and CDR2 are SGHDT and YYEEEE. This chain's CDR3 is CASSLTSTDTQYF. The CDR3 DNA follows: TGTGCCAGCAGCTTAACTAGCACAGATACGCAGTATTTT. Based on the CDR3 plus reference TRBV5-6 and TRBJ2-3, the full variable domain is DAGVTQSPTHLIKTRGQQVTLRCSPKSGHDTVSWYQQALGQGPQFIFQYYEEEERQRGNFPDRFSGHQFPNYSSELNVNALLLGDSALYLCASSLTSTDTQYFGPGTRLTVL.

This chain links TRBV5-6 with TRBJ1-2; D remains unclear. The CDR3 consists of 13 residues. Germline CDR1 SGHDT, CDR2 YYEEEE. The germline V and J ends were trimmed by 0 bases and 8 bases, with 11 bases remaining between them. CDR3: CASSLARGNGYTF. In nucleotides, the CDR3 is TGTGCCAGCAGCTTGGCCCGAGGGAACGGCTACACCTTC. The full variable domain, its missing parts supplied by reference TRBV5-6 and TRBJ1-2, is DAGVTQSPTHLIKTRGQQVTLRCSPKSGHDTVSWYQQALGQGPQFIFQYYEEEERQRGNFPDRFSGHQFPNYSSELNVNALLLGDSALYLCASSLARGNGYTFGSGTRLTVV.

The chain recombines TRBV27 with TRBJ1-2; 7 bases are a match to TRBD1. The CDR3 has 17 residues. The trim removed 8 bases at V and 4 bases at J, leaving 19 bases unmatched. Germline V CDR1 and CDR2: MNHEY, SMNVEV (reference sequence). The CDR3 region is CASGAGTDFRLFYGYTF. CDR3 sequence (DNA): TGTGCCAGCGGTGCGGGGACAGACTTTCGCCTATTCTATGGCTACACCTTC.

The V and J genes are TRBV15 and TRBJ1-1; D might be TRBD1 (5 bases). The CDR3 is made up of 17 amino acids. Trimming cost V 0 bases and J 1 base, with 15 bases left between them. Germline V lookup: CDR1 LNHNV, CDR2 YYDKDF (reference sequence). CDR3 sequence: CATSREYPRQGNTEAFF. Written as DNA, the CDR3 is TGTGCCACCAGCAGAGAGTACCCCCGGCAGGGGAACACTGAAGCTTTCTTT.

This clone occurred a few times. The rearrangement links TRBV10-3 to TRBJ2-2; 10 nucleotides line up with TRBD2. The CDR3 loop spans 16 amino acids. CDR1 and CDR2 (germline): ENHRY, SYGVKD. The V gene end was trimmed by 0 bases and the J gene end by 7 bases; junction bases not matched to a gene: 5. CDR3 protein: CAISESTSGTVGELFF. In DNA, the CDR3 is TGTGCCATCAGTGAGTCAACTAGCGGGACCGTCGGGGAGCTGTTTTTT.

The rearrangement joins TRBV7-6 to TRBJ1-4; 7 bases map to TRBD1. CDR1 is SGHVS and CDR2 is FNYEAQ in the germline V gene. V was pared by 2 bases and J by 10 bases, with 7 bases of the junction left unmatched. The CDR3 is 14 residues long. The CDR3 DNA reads TGTGCCAGCAGCTTACAGAGTCAGGGGGGAAAACTGTTTTTT. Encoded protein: CASSLQSQGGKLFF.

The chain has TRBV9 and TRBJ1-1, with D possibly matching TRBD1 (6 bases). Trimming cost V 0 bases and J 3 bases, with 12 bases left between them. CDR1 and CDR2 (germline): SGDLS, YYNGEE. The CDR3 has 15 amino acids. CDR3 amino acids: CASSVEGVSHTEAFF. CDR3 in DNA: TGTGCCAGCAGCGTAGAGGGGGTTTCCCACACTGAAGCTTTCTTT.

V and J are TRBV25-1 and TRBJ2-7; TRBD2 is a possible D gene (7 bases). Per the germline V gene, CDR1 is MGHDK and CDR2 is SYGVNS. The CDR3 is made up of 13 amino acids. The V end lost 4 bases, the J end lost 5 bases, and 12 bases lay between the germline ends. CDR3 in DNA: TGTGCCAGCAGTGCCTCGGGGGGCCACGAGCAGTACTTC. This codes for CASSASGGHEQYF.

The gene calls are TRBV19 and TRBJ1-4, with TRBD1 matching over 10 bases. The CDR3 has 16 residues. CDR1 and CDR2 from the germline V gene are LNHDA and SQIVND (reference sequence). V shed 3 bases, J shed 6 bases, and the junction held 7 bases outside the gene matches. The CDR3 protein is CASSIPGTGEDEKLFF. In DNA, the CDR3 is TGTGCCAGTAGTATCCCCGGGACAGGGGAAGATGAAAAACTGTTTTTT.

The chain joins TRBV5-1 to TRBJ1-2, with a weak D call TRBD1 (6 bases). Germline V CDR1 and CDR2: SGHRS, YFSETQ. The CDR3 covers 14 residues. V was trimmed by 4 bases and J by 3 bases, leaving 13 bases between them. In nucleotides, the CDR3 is TGCGCCAGCAGCGCACAGGGTGGGGACTATGGCTACACCTTC. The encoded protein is CASSAQGGDYGYTF. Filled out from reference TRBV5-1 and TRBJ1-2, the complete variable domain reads KAGVTQTPRYLIKTRGQQVTLSCSPISGHRSVSWYQQTPGQGLQFLFEYFSETQRNKGNFPGRFSGRQFSNSRSEMNVSTLELGDSALYLCASSAQGGDYGYTFGSGTRLTVV.

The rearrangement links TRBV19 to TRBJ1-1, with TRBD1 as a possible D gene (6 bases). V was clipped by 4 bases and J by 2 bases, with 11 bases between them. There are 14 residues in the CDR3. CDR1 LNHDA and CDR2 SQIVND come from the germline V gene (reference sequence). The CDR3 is CASSTGQLNTEAFF. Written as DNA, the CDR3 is TGTGCCAGTAGTACAGGACAGCTAAACACTGAAGCTTTCTTT.

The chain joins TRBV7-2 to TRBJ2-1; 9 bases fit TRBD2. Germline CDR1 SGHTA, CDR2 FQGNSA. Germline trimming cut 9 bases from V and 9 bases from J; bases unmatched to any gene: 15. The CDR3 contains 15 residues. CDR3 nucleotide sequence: TGTGCCAGTTACCAGGGGTCTAGCGGGAAAAGTGAGCAGTTCTTC. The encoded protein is CASYQGSSGKSEQFF. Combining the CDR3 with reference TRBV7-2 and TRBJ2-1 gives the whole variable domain GAGVSQSPSNKVTEKGKDVELRCDPISGHTALYWYRQSLGQGLEFLIYFQGNSAPDKSGLPSDRFSAERTGGSVSTLTIQRTQQEDSAVYLCASYQGSSGKSEQFFGPGTRLTVL.

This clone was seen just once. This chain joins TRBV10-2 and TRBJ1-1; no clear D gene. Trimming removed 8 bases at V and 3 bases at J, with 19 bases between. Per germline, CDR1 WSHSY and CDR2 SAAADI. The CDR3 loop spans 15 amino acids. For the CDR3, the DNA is TGCGCCAGCGCGAGGGAGAGGTGGGTGGACACTGAAGCTTTCTTT. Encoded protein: CASARERWVDTEAFF.

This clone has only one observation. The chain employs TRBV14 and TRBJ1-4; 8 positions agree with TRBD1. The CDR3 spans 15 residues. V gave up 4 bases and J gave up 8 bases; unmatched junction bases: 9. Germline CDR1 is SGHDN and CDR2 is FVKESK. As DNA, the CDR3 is TGTGCCAGCAGCCCTACAGGGGGACTGGCCGAAAAACTGTTTTTT. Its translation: CASSPTGGLAEKLFF.

The CDR3 nucleotides read TGTGCCAGCACCAATTTACGTTCGGGGGGTGGGGAGACCCAGTACTTC. Encoded protein: CASTNLRSGGGETQYF. The rearrangement joins TRBV6-6 to TRBJ2-5; 7 bases fit TRBD2. Germline CDR1 and CDR2: MNHNY and SVGAGI (reference sequence). The CDR3 has 16 amino acids. V was pared by 7 bases and J by 5 bases, with 16 bases of the junction left unmatched.

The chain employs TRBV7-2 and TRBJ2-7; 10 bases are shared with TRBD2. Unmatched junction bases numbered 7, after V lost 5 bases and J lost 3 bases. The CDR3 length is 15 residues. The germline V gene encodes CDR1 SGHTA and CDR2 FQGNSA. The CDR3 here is CASSPPSGGDYEQYF. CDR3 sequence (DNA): TGTGCCAGCAGCCCACCTAGCGGGGGTGACTACGAGCAGTACTTC.

In DNA, the CDR3 is TGTGCCAGCAGCGCGAGGGATAGCAATCAGCCCCAGCATTTT. Residues: CASSARDSNQPQHF. The V call is TRBV9, the J call TRBJ1-5; D gene ambiguous. The germline CDR1 and CDR2 sequences are SGDLS and YYNGEE. This CDR3 comprises 14 residues. V lost 3 bases and J lost 0, with 7 bases in between.

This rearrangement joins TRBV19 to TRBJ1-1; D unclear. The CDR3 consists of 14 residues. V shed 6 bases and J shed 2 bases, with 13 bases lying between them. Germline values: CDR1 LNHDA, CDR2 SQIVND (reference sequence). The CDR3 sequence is CASRGAAYNTEAFF. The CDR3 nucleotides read TGTGCCAGTAGGGGCGCTGCCTACAACACTGAAGCTTTCTTT.

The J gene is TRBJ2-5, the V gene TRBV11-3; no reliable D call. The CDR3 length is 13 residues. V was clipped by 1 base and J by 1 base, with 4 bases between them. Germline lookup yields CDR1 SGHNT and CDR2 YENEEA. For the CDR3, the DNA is TGTGCCAGCAGCTTAGGGCCCCAAGAGACCCAGTACTTC. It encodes CASSLGPQETQYF.

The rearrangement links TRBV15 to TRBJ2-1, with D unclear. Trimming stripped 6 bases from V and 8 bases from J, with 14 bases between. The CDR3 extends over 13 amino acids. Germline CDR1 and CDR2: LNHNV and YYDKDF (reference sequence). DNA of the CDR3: TGTGCCACCAGAGCCGTGGAGAAAGATGAGCAGTTCTTC. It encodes CATRAVEKDEQFF.